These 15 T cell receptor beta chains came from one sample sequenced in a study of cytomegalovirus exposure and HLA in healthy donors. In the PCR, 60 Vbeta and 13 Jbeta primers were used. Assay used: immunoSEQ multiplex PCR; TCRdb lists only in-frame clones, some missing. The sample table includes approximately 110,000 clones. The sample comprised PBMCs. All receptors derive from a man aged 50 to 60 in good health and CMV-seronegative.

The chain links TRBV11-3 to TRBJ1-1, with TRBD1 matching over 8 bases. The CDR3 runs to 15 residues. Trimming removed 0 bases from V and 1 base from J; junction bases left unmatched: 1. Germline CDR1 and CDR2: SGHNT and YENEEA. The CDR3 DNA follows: TGTGCCAGCAGCTTAGATGGACAGGGGAACACTGAAGCTTTCTTT. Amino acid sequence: CASSLDGQGNTEAFF. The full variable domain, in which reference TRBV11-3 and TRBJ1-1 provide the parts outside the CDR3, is EAGVVQSPRYKIIEKKQPVAFWCNPISGHNTLYWYLQNLGQGPELLIRYENEEAVDDSQLPKDRFSAERLKGVDSTLKIQPAELGDSAVYLCASSLDGQGNTEAFFGQGTRLTVV.

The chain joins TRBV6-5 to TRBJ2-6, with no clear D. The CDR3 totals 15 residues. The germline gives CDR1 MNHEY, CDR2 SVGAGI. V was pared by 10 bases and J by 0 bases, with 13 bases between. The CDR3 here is CATVLSRSGANVLTF. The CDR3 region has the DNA TGTGCCACCGTTTTGTCCCGCTCTGGGGCCAACGTCCTGACTTTC.

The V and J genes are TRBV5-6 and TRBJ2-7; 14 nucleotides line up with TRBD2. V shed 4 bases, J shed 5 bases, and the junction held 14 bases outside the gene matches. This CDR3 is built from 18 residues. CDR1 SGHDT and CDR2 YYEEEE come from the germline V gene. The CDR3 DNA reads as TGTGCCAGCAGCCCGGGACTAGCGGGAGCGCGAGGGAGAAACGAGCAGTACTTC. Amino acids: CASSPGLAGARGRNEQYF.

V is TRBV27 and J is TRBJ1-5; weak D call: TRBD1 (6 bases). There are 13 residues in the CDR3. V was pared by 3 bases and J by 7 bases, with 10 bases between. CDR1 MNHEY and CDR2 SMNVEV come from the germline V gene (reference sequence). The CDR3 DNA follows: TGTGCCAGCAGTTTCAGGGGACAACAGCCCCAGCATTTT. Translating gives CASSFRGQQPQHF.

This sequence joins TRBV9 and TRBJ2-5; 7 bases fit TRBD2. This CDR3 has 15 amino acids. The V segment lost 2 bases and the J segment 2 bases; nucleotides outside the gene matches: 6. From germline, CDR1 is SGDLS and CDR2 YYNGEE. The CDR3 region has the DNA TGTGCCAGCAGCGTGGCGGGAGAGTCACAAGAGACCCAGTACTTC. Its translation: CASSVAGESQETQYF. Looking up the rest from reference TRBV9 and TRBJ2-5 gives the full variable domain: DSGVTQTPKHLITATGQRVTLRCSPRSGDLSVYWYQQSLDQGLQFLIQYYNGEERAKGNILERFSAQQFPDLHSELNLSSLELGDSALYFCASSVAGESQETQYFGPGTRLLVL.

In DNA form, the CDR3 reads TGTGCCAGCAGCCCCTCCCCCAACACTGAAGCTTTCTTT. It codes for CASSPSPNTEAFF. J is TRBJ1-1 and V is TRBV7-6, with unresolved D. V was clipped by 5 bases and J by 2 bases, with 9 bases between them. The CDR3 consists of 13 residues. Germline V gene data show CDR1 as SGHVS and CDR2 as FNYEAQ.

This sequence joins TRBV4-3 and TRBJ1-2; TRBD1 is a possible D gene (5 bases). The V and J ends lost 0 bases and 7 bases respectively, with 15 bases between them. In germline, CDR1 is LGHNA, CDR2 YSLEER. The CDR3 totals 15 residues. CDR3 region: CASSQDTGGGVGYTF. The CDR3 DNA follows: TGCGCCAGCAGCCAAGATACGGGCGGAGGGGTTGGCTACACCTTC.

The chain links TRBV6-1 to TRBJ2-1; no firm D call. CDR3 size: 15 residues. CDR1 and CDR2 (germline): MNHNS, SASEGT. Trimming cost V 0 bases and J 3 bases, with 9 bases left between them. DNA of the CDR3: TGTGCCAGCAGTGAAGCGGTCAGTAACTACAATGAGCAGTTCTTC. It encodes CASSEAVSNYNEQFF.

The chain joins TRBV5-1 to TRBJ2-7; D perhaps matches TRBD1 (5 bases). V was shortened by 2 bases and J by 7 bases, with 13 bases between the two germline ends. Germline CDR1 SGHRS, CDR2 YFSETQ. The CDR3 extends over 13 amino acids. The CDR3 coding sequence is TGCGCCAGCAGCTTAACTCAGGGAACGGAGCAGTACTTC. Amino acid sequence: CASSLTQGTEQYF.

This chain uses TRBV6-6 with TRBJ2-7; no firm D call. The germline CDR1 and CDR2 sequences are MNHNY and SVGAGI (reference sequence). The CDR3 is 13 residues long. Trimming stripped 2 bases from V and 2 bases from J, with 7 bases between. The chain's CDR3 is CASSYRSAYEQYF. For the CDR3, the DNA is TGTGCCAGCAGTTACCGCAGTGCCTACGAGCAGTACTTC.

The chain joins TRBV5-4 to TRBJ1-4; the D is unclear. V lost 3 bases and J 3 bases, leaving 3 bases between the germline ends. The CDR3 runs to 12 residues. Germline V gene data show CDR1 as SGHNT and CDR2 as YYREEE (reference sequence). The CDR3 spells CASSSSNEKLFF. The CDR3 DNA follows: TGTGCCAGCAGCTCCTCTAATGAAAAACTGTTTTTT.

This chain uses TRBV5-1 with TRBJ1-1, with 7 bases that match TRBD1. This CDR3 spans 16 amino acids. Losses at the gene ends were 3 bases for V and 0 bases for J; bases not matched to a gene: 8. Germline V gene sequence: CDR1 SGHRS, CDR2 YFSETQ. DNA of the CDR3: TGCGCCAGCAGCTATGACCCGACAGGGATGAACACTGAAGCTTTCTTT. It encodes CASSYDPTGMNTEAFF. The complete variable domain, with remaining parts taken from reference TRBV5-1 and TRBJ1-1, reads KAGVTQTPRYLIKTRGQQVTLSCSPISGHRSVSWYQQTPGQGLQFLFEYFSETQRNKGNFPGRFSGRQFSNSRSEMNVSTLELGDSALYLCASSYDPTGMNTEAFFGQGTRLTVV.

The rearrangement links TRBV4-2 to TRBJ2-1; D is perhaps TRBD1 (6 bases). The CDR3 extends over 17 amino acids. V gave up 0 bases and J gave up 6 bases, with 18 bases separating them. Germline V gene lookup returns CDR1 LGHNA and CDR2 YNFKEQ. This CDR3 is CASSQDHVRGEVNEQFF. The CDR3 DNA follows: TGTGCCAGCAGCCAAGATCACGTCAGGGGAGAAGTCAATGAGCAGTTCTTC.

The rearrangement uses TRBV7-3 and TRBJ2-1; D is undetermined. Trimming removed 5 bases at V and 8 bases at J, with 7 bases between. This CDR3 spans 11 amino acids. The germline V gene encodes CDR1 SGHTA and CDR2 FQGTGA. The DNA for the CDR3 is TGTGCCAGCAGCAACGGTGATGAGCAGTTCTTC. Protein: CASSNGDEQFF.

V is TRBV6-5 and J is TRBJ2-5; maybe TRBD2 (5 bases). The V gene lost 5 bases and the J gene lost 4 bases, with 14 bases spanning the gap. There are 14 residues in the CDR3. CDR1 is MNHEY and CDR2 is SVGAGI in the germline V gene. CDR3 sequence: CASSPPGIVETQYF. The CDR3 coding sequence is TGTGCCAGCAGTCCCCCGGGGATTGTAGAGACCCAGTACTTC.